This paragraph covers one T cell receptor (beta chain) sequence. Its cognate antigen is unknown. Sequencing was performed with immunoSEQ multiplex PCR; in TCRdb, only in-frame clones are kept and a portion is missing. In total, the table holds 150,000 or so clones. This sample was taken from a study of T cell responses to AZD1222 COVID-19 vaccine. Study-wide findings and caveats: Reports say nearly half of spike-specific TCRs go after unmutated variant regions. The sample set comprised mostly white British donors with more females, and clonal diversity was possibly underestimated. Following two doses of AZD1222, Spike-specific TCR breadth and depth rose.

V gave up 2 bases and J gave up 7 bases; unmatched junction bases: 5. CDR1 and CDR2 from the germline V gene are MNHEY and SVGAGI. The CDR3 is made up of 14 amino acids. This receptor was identified in an adult in good health. The chain recombines TRBV6-5 with TRBJ1-1; 9 bases match TRBD1. The sequenced sample consisted of peripheral blood. In DNA form, the CDR3 reads TGTGCCAGCAGTTACCGGGACAGGGCTAATGAAGCTTTCTTT. As protein: CASSYRDRANEAFF.